This TCR beta chain was obtained from a study of blood T cells in healthy people across ages. Germline loops: CDR1 MGHRA, CDR2 YSYEKL. Trimming removed 0 bases at V and 0 bases at J, with 26 bases between. The CDR3 covers 22 residues. Sample-barcoded 5' priming and a J-beta primer mix drove a second PCR of about 6 to 11 cycles. In TCRdb, the 5' RACE reads were re-called with MiXCR into one record per CDR3 protein. The sample yields about 970,000 distinct CDR3 sequences, roughly 47% seen once. The origin of this receptor is an older woman in good health. The sequenced sample was blood. V usage is TRBV4-1 and J usage is TRBJ2-2; weak D call: TRBD1 (6 bases). The DNA of the CDR3 is TGCGCCAGCAGCCAAGATCGCTCCCCGACAACCGGGACACCTACGAACACCGGGGAGCTGTTTTTT. This codes for CASSQDRSPTTGTPTNTGELFF.